This record covers a single TCR beta chain. The data belong to a study of blood T cell repertoires in COVID-19. On the study more broadly: PBMCs, B-cell-depleted T cells, or T cells provided the cDNA or gDNA that made up the material.

V shed 2 bases, J shed 7 bases, and the junction held 7 bases outside the gene matches. Per the germline V gene, CDR1 is MNHNS and CDR2 is SASEGT. The CDR3 is made up of 15 amino acids. Repertoires were generated with immunoSEQ multiplex PCR, while TCRdb's copy carries only in-frame clones and drops some. Of roughly 120,000 clones listed, more than 80% were seen once; the top ten hold 3.2%. The specimen was peripheral blood. This receptor was identified in a woman of 80 years or more with COVID-19, enrolled during active disease. The chain joins TRBV6-1 to TRBJ2-1; 8 nucleotides match TRBD2. CDR3 coding DNA: TGTGCCAGCAGTGAACTCCCGGGAGGGGAGAATGAGCAGTTCTTC. It translates to CASSELPGGENEQFF.